Given below is one T cell receptor beta chain in context. Its antigen is as yet unknown. With CCR7-negative CD45RA+ TemRA cells, CD45RO+ cells were combined in CD8 memory. The data were obtained in a study of shared clonotypes between healthy human individuals. Study results and limitations: Naive CD4 clonotypes overlapped across a few donors at approximately 5.3%. What naive subsets generally showed was a larger estimated richness than memory subsets showed.

Here immunoSEQ multiplex PCR was the method, and the copy in TCRdb shows in-frame clones only, minus some. Of 650,000 to 700,000 clones in the sample, about 92% were seen once. CDR1 and CDR2 (germline): SGHDT, YYEEEE. The V end lost 4 bases, the J end lost 2 bases, and 10 bases lay between the germline ends. The CDR3 runs 14 residues. The chain carries TRBV5-6 and TRBJ1-3; D ambiguous. The specimen was memory CD8+ T cells from PBMCs. Subset noted: CD45RO+ cells pooled with CCR7-negative TemRA cells. This TCR came from a man younger than 30 in good health. Some clones in this sample may be carry-over from other donors' samples. CDR3 in amino acids: CASSPGGAGNTIYF. DNA for the CDR3: TGTGCCAGCAGCCCCGGCGGTGCTGGAAACACCATATATTTT.